Below, 20 T cell receptor beta chains from the same sample are listed, as sequenced in a study of graft-versus-host responses after intestinal transplantation. Clones were sequenced by immunoSEQ multiplex PCR, and TCRdb holds only the in-frame ones, with some missing. The sample has about 120,000 clones, 93% seen once. Their antigens remain unidentified. Here the sequenced sample was unstimulated CD8+ T cells sorted from spleen or lymph node cells, taken before intestinal transplant. The receptors here all came from a human donor who received an intestinal transplant.

This clone showed up just once. This chain joins TRBV9 and TRBJ2-3, with 7 nucleotides matching TRBD1. This CDR3 has 16 residues. Unmatched junction bases numbered 13, after V lost 4 bases and J lost 5 bases. The V gene's germline CDR1 is SGDLS and CDR2 YYNGEE. CDR3 loop: CASSPKTRRGRDTQYF. The CDR3 DNA reads as TGTGCCAGCAGCCCCAAGACGCGCAGGGGGAGAGATACGCAGTATTTT.

The genes are TRBV27 and TRBJ1-2, with 7 nucleotides matching TRBD1. V lost 5 bases, J lost 1 base, and 19 bases stayed unmatched. Germline CDR1 is MNHEY and CDR2 is SMNVEV (reference sequence). The CDR3 totals 19 residues. CDR3 coding DNA: TGTGCCAGCAGTCTACGATACACGGGACAGCTAAGGATTAACTATGGCTACACCTTC. It specifies CASSLRYTGQLRINYGYTF.

The chain joins TRBV5-6 to TRBJ1-2, with 7 bases that match TRBD1. CDR1 and CDR2 (germline): SGHDT, YYEEEE. The V segment lost 4 bases and the J segment 0 bases; nucleotides outside the gene matches: 6. The CDR3 spans 15 residues. This CDR3 reads CASSARQGTNYGYTF. CDR3 sequence (DNA): TGTGCCAGCAGCGCCCGACAGGGAACTAACTATGGCTACACCTTC.

The chain carries TRBV28 and TRBJ2-7; TRBD2 aligns across 13 bases. CDR1 and CDR2 from the germline V gene are MDHEN and SYDVKM. The CDR3 length is 14 residues. The J segment lost 6 bases and the V segment lost 5 bases, leaving 4 bases of the junction unmatched. The CDR3 loop is CASSGTSGIVEQYF. In DNA, the CDR3 is TGTGCCAGCAGTGGGACTAGCGGGATCGTCGAGCAGTACTTC.

J is TRBJ2-7 and V is TRBV27; D remains ambiguous. Germline V gene lookup returns CDR1 MNHEY and CDR2 SMNVEV (reference sequence). V shed 2 bases and J shed 3 bases, with 8 bases lying between them. The CDR3 sequence is 13 residues long. This CDR3 reads CASSLRANYEQYF. The CDR3 DNA sequence: TGTGCCAGCAGTTTAAGGGCCAACTACGAGCAGTACTTC.

V and J are TRBV7-3 and TRBJ2-1, with D maybe TRBD1 (6 bases). The CDR3 contains 14 residues. Germline lookup yields CDR1 SGHTA and CDR2 FQGTGA. V lost 5 bases and J lost 1, with 9 bases in between. CDR3 in DNA: TGTGCCAGCAGCCCAGGGGTTTCCTACAATGAGCAGTTCTTC. Protein product: CASSPGVSYNEQFF.

The rearrangement uses TRBV5-1 and TRBJ2-5; D might be TRBD2 (6 bases). Germline V gives CDR1 SGHRS, CDR2 YFSETQ. Trimming removed 2 bases from V and 1 base from J, with 15 bases in between. The CDR3 runs 16 residues. DNA of the CDR3: TGCGCCAGCAGCTTTTACCAGAGCGGGCGCCAAGAGACCCAGTACTTC. It is translated as CASSFYQSGRQETQYF.

This sequence joins TRBV6-5 and TRBJ2-1; 8 bases map to TRBD2. The germline CDR1 and CDR2 sequences are MNHEY and SVGAGI. J lost 7 bases, V lost 3 bases, and 11 bases had no gene match. CDR3 size: 16 residues. CDR3 in DNA: TGTGCCAGCAGTTATTTTAGCGGGATCACGGGGAATGAGCAGTTCTTC. Translating it yields CASSYFSGITGNEQFF.

The V and J genes are TRBV11-2 and TRBJ2-7, with 13 bases that match TRBD2. J was trimmed by 8 bases and V by 5 bases; bases with no gene match: 9. The V gene's germline CDR1 is SGHAT and CDR2 FQNNGV. The CDR3 extends over 15 amino acids. CDR3: CASSPRTSGSLKQYF. CDR3 sequence (DNA): TGTGCCAGCAGCCCGCGGACTAGCGGGAGTCTGAAGCAGTACTTC.

The V gene is TRBV15, the J gene TRBJ2-2, with 7 positions matching TRBD1. The CDR3 consists of 21 residues. Germline V gene data show CDR1 as LNHNV and CDR2 as YYDKDF (reference sequence). J lost 1 base, V lost 2 bases, and 19 bases had no gene match. This chain's CDR3 is CATSRRLGQVEGAWNTGELFF. The CDR3 nucleotides are TGTGCCACCAGCAGAAGGTTAGGCCAAGTCGAGGGGGCCTGGAACACCGGGGAGCTGTTTTTT.

As regards this clone: The same CDR3 also results from other DNA sequences found in this sample. The J gene is TRBJ2-7, the V gene TRBV7-6; TRBD2 matches 11 bases. J was trimmed by 3 bases and V by 5 bases; bases with no gene match: 3. The CDR3 spans 14 residues. The germline V gene encodes CDR1 SGHVS and CDR2 FNYEAQ. The DNA of the CDR3 is TGTGCCAGCAGCCAGGGACTAGCGGACTACGAGCAGTACTTC. Translating gives CASSQGLADYEQYF.

The chain recombines TRBV27 with TRBJ2-5; 7 bases align to TRBD1. Germline V CDR1 and CDR2: MNHEY, SMNVEV (reference sequence). CDR3 size: 19 residues. V shed 2 bases and J 0 bases; nucleotides not matched to a gene: 15. The CDR3 DNA reads as TGTGCCAGCAGTTTAACAGGGGTCCCTACAAATCAGTACCAAGAGACCCAGTACTTC. Encoded protein: CASSLTGVPTNQYQETQYF.

The chain combines TRBV5-6 with TRBJ2-5, with TRBD2 matching 10 bases. The CDR3 is 16 residues long. The V gene's germline CDR1 is SGHDT and CDR2 YYEEEE. Trimming cost V 3 bases and J 2 bases; bases outside gene matches: 7. The CDR3 here is CASSSHSGRNQETQYF. The CDR3 DNA sequence: TGTGCCAGCAGCTCACATAGCGGGAGGAATCAAGAGACCCAGTACTTC. The variable domain in full, completed from reference TRBV5-6 and TRBJ2-5, reads DAGVTQSPTHLIKTRGQQVTLRCSPKSGHDTVSWYQQALGQGPQFIFQYYEEEERQRGNFPDRFSGHQFPNYSSELNVNALLLGDSALYLCASSSHSGRNQETQYFGPGTRLLVL.

This clone was found once. The chain uses TRBV7-9 and TRBJ2-1; D might be TRBD1 (5 bases). Germline values: CDR1 SEHNR, CDR2 FQNEAQ (reference sequence). Trimming stripped 1 base from V and 0 bases from J, with 10 bases between. The CDR3 has 16 amino acids. The CDR3 sequence is CASSLDLGPSYNEQFF. CDR3 DNA: TGTGCCAGCAGCTTAGATCTGGGGCCCTCCTACAATGAGCAGTTCTTC. The full variable domain, completed using reference TRBV7-9 and TRBJ2-1, is DTGVSQNPRHKITKRGQNVTFRCDPISEHNRLYWYRQTLGQGPEFLTYFQNEAQLEKSRLLSDRFSAERPKGSFSTLEIQRTEQGDSAMYLCASSLDLGPSYNEQFFGPGTRLTVL.

CDR3 sequence reads: CASSVTDFTEAFF. The CDR3 DNA reads as TGTGCCAGCAGCGTGACAGACTTCACTGAAGCTTTCTTT. V and J are TRBV7-3 and TRBJ1-1; D is perhaps TRBD1 (5 bases). Germline values: CDR1 SGHTA, CDR2 FQGTGA. This CDR3 has 13 residues. Trimming pared 5 bases from V and 4 bases from J, leaving 11 bases between.

CDR3 sequence reads: CASSLNEMETQYF. DNA for the CDR3: TGTGCCAGCAGTTTAAACGAGATGGAGACCCAGTACTTC. V is TRBV7-8 and J is TRBJ2-5, with D unresolved. Trimming took 6 bases from V and 5 from J, leaving 13 bases between them. Per the germline V gene, CDR1 is SGHVS and CDR2 is FQNEAQ. This CDR3 spans 13 amino acids. Filled out from reference TRBV7-8 and TRBJ2-5, the complete variable domain reads GAGVSQSPRYKVAKRGQDVALRCDPISGHVSLFWYQQALGQGPEFLTYFQNEAQLDKSGLPSDRFFAERPEGSVSTLKIQRTQQEDSAVYLCASSLNEMETQYFGPGTRLLVL.

A single count supports this clone. This sequence joins TRBV6-1 and TRBJ1-5; D remains unclear. The CDR3 loop spans 15 amino acids. The V end lost 3 bases, the J end lost 0 bases, and 9 bases lay between the germline ends. From germline, CDR1 is MNHNS and CDR2 SASEGT. CDR3 amino acids: CASSDLNYSNQPQHF. The DNA for the CDR3 is TGTGCCAGCAGTGATCTGAACTATAGCAATCAGCCCCAGCATTTT.

The chain combines TRBV28 with TRBJ2-1; 7 nucleotides align to TRBD2. The CDR3 extends over 16 amino acids. From germline, CDR1 is MDHEN and CDR2 SYDVKM. J lost 7 bases, V lost 4 bases, and 13 bases had no gene match. The CDR3 is CASSSVGREAGNEQFF. CDR3 nucleotides: TGTGCCAGCAGTTCGGTCGGCCGGGAGGCAGGAAATGAGCAGTTCTTC.

CDR3 in amino acids: CAWSGSGRGETQYF. The CDR3 nucleotides read TGTGCCTGGAGCGGTAGCGGGAGAGGAGAGACCCAGTACTTC. The rearrangement joins TRBV30 to TRBJ2-5; TRBD2 matches at 9 bases. V lost 3 bases, J lost 4 bases, and 6 bases stayed unmatched. Germline CDR1 reads GTSNPN; CDR2 reads SVGIG (reference sequence). The CDR3 sequence is 14 residues long.

This sequence joins TRBV7-8 and TRBJ1-5, with no clear D. Trimming took off 4 bases at V and 0 bases at J, with 7 bases between the two ends. The CDR3 contains 14 residues. Germline V lookup: CDR1 SGHVS, CDR2 FQNEAQ. The CDR3 bases are TGTGCCAGCAGCTCTTCAAATAGCAATCAGCCCCAGCATTTT. This sequence encodes CASSSSNSNQPQHF. Full variable domain (missing parts from reference TRBV7-8 and TRBJ1-5): GAGVSQSPRYKVAKRGQDVALRCDPISGHVSLFWYQQALGQGPEFLTYFQNEAQLDKSGLPSDRFFAERPEGSVSTLKIQRTQQEDSAVYLCASSSSNSNQPQHFGDGTRLSIL.